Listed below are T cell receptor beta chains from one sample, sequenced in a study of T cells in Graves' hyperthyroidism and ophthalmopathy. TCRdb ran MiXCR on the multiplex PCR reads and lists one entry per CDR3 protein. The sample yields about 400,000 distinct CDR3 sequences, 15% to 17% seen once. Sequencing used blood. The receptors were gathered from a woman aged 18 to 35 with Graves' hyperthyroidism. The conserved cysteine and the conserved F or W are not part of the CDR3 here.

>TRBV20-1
SARTGQGGETQY
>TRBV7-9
ASSSLAGGMDTQY
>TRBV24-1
ATSPGEGDEQY
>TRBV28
ASRSGTAHSPLH
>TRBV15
ATSRSGQALGKLF
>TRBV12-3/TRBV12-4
ASSLNRGLPAF
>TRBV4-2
ASSQAGETQY
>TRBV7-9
ASSLRRGGRIKSDTQY
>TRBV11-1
ASSPWDNEQF
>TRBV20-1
SASSAWKNIQY
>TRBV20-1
SARVGRGVGGEKLF
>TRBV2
ASRKPGQGYEQY
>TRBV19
ASSFRDGAGETQY
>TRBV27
ASNRGRYTEAF
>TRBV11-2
ASSRAAMFGNTIY
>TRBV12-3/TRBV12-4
ASGENEQF
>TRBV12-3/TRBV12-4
ASSLVPSRGEQY
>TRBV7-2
ASSLSRGADTQY
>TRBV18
ASSPGQNNEQF
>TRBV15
ATSTTGSYNEQL
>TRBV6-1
ASSEPGQDPYEQY
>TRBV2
ASSEYNEQF
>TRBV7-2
ASSFWGTGTGYGYT
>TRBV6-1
ASRAGTSGGGELF
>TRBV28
ASRGTGVNTEAF
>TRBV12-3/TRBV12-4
ASSFQSSYNSPLH